These 9 T cell receptor beta chains came from one sample sequenced in a study of T cell responses to AZD1222 COVID-19 vaccine (dated by TCRdb to 2020 to 2022). The receptor library was made with the immunoSEQ multiplex PCR assay. Imported from immuneACCESS, the table was reduced by TCRdb to in-frame sequences with V and J called. These copies leave out some clones; in studies compared against another copy, an unresolved V gene accounts for under half, and the cause of the remainder is not known. Recorded for this sample are under 150,000 clones; 91% of them occurred a single time. The top ten clonotypes cover 2.5% to 3% of the sample. Taken with the paper, the label for time point translates to: baseline before first vaccination. The starting material was peripheral blood, obtained on day 0 of AZD1222 vaccination. The receptors here all came from an adult in good health.

The V call is TRBV7-9, the J call TRBJ1-2; D is unresolved. CDR1 and CDR2 from the germline V gene are SEHNR and FQNEAQ (reference sequence). V gave up 0 bases and J gave up 6 bases, with 2 bases separating them. This CDR3 is built from 11 residues. The CDR3 region has the DNA TGTGCCAGCAGCTTAGCTGATGGCTACACCTTC. Translating it yields CASSLADGYTF.

The chain employs TRBV6-6 and TRBJ2-5; 9 bases map to TRBD2. The CDR3 length is 15 residues. Per germline, CDR1 MNHNY and CDR2 SVGAGI (reference sequence). V shed 5 bases and J 5 bases; nucleotides not matched to a gene: 9. DNA for the CDR3: TGTGCCAGCAGTGACCCTAGCGGGGACAAGGAGACCCAGTACTTC. Its protein product is CASSDPSGDKETQYF.

The chain uses TRBV7-9 and TRBJ1-2; 7 nucleotides align to TRBD1. The length of the CDR3 is 15 residues. Germline-derived CDR1 and CDR2 are SEHNR and FQNEAQ (reference sequence). V shed 1 base and J 6 bases; nucleotides not matched to a gene: 8. CDR3 sequence reads: CASSLGFRQGDGYTF. The CDR3 nucleotides read TGTGCCAGCAGCTTAGGATTTCGGCAGGGGGATGGCTACACCTTC. Complete variable domain (other parts from reference TRBV7-9 and TRBJ1-2): DTGVSQNPRHKITKRGQNVTFRCDPISEHNRLYWYRQTLGQGPEFLTYFQNEAQLEKSRLLSDRFSAERPKGSFSTLEIQRTEQGDSAMYLCASSLGFRQGDGYTFGSGTRLTVV.

V is TRBV16 and J is TRBJ1-1; possibly TRBD1 for D (5 bases). The CDR3 extends over 13 amino acids. CDR1 is KGHSY and CDR2 is FQNENV in the germline V gene. The V end lost 6 bases, the J end lost 2 bases, and 10 bases lay between the germline ends. CDR3 sequence (DNA): TGTGCCAGCAGGAGGGGAGAAAACACTGAAGCTTTCTTT. This encodes CASRRGENTEAFF.

The J gene is TRBJ1-2, the V gene TRBV9, with D perhaps TRBD1 (6 bases). The CDR3 runs 15 residues. Germline loops: CDR1 SGDLS, CDR2 YYNGEE. Trimming took off 3 bases at V and 3 bases at J, with 15 bases between the two ends. The CDR3 DNA is TGTGCCAGCAGCGCCCCCAGGGGTATGGACTATGGCTACACCTTC. This codes for CASSAPRGMDYGYTF.

On this clone: Other DNA sequences in this specimen translate into the identical CDR3. The chain carries TRBV18 and TRBJ1-1; no clear D. Trimming removed 3 bases at V and 0 bases at J, with 8 bases between. From germline, CDR1 is KGHSH and CDR2 LQKENI. This CDR3 comprises 14 residues. CDR3 sequence (DNA): TGTGCCAGCTCACCCGGCAGGATGAACACTGAAGCTTTCTTT. It yields the protein CASSPGRMNTEAFF.

In DNA form, the CDR3 reads TGTGCCAGCAGTGACGGGGTAGGGGGTTCTGAAGCTTTCTTT. Translation gives CASSDGVGGSEAFF. The V gene is TRBV6-4, the J gene TRBJ1-1; tentative D call: TRBD1 (6 bases). Germline V CDR1 and CDR2: MRHNA, SNTAGT. The CDR3 is 14 amino acids. Deletions cut 2 bases from V and 6 bases from J, with 13 bases between.

This chain connects TRBV5-4 to TRBJ1-2; the D is unclear. This CDR3 contains 17 residues. Germline CDR1 and CDR2: SGHNT and YYREEE (reference sequence). Trimming cost V 5 bases and J 3 bases, with 23 bases left between them. The CDR3: CASSSGIPYRRDYGYTF. CDR3 nucleotide sequence: TGTGCCAGCAGTTCGGGGATACCTTACCGTCGGGACTATGGCTACACCTTC.

This chain uses TRBV6-2 or TRBV6-3 with TRBJ1-4; D remains ambiguous. Germline CDR1 and CDR2: MNHEY and SVGEGT. Trimming removed 4 bases at V and 2 bases at J, with 17 bases between. This CDR3 spans 17 amino acids. This CDR3 reads CASSCRTLSGTNEKLFF. CDR3 DNA: TGTGCCAGCAGTTGTCGGACCCTCTCCGGGACTAATGAAAAACTGTTTTTT.